This entry is about one T cell receptor beta chain. In the sorted-subset replicate PCRs, approximately 200 ng DNA, 25,000 to 35,000 T cell genomes, was used. Some clones are missing from TCRdb's copy, which holds only in-frame ones; the method was immunoSEQ multiplex PCR. The sample comprises roughly 770,000 clones, 95% to 97% of which are singletons, and around 0.25% rests with the top ten. This sample was included in a study of shared clonotypes between healthy human individuals. Germline-derived CDR1 and CDR2 are SGHRS and YFSETQ. CDR3 length equals 14 residues. Between the trimmed V and J ends, which lost 3 bases and 1 base, there was a span of 11 bases. It was CD45RO-negative cells, positively selected for CCR7, that made up naive CD8 cells, with terminally differentiated effector memory CD45RA+ cells excluded.

The origin of this receptor is a man aged 25-45 years in good health. The specimen sequenced was naive CD8+ T cells sorted from blood. The chain has TRBV5-1 and TRBJ2-7; no firm D call. DNA for the CDR3: TGCGCCAGCAGCTCAACAATATTGTCCTACGAGCAGTACTTC. Protein: CASSSTILSYEQYF.